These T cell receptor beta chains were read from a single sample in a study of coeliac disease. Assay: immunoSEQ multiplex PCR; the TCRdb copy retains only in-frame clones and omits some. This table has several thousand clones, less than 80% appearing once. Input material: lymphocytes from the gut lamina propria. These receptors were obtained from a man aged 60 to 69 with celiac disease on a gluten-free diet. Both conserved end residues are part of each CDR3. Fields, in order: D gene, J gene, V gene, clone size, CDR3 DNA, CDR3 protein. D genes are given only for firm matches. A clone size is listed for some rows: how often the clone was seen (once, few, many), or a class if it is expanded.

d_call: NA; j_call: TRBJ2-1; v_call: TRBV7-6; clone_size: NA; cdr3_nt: TGTGCCAGCAGCTATCAGGGGTCCTACAATGAGCAGTTCTTC; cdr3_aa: CASSYQGSYNEQFF
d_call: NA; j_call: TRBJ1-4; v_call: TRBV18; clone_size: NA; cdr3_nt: TGTGCCAGCTCACCCCAGGTTGCAACTAATGAAAAACTGTTTTTT; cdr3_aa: CASSPQVATNEKLFF
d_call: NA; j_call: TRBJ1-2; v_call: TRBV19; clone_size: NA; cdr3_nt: TGTGCCAGTAGCCCCCCCAGGGGATCGTTCAATGGCTACACCTTC; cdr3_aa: CASSPPRGSFNGYTF
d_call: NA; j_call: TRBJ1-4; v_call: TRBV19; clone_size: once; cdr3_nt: TGTGCCAGTATTGAGACAGGCCACAATGAAAAACTGTTTTTT; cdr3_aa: CASIETGHNEKLFF
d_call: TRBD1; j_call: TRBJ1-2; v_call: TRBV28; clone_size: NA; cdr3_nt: TGTGCCAGCAGCCCAGACAGGGATGGCTACACCTTC; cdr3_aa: CASSPDRDGYTF
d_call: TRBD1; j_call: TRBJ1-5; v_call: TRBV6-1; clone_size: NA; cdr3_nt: TGTGCCAGCAGGTGGACAGGGGCGGGTCAGCCCCAGCATTTT; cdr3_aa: CASRWTGAGQPQHF
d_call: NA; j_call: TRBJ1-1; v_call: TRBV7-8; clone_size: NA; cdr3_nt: TGTGCCAGCGAAAAATCGGTTCCGGGGACTGAAGCTTTCTTT; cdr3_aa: CASEKSVPGTEAFF
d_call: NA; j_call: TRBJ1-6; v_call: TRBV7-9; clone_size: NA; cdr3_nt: TGTGCCAGCAGCTTCCGGGGTTCACCCCTCCACTTT; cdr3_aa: CASSFRGSPLHF
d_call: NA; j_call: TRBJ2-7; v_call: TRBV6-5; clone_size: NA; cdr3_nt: TGTGCCAGCAGTGCTACTCCCTCCTACGAGCAGTACTTC; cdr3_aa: CASSATPSYEQYF
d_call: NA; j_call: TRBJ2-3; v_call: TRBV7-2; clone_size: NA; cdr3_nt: TGTGCCAGCAGCTTAGTGGCGGCAGATACGCAGTATTTT; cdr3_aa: CASSLVAADTQYF
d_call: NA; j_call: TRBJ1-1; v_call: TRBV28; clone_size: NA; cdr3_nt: TGTGCCGGCCGTTCGGGAACAGGGCCGAACACTGAAGCTTTCTTT; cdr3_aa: CAGRSGTGPNTEAFF
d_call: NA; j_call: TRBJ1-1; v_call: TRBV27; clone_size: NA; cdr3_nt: TGTGCCAGCAGCCGTACAGGGGAAGCTTTCTTT; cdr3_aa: CASSRTGEAFF
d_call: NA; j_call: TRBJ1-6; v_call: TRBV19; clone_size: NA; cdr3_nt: TGTGCCAGTAGTACCCCGAGAGGGCGGAATTCACCCCTCCACTTT; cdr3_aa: CASSTPRGRNSPLHF
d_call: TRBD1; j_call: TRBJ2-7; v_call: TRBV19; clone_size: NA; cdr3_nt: TGTGCCAGTAGACTGACAGGGGGATACGAGCAGTACTTC; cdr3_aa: CASRLTGGYEQYF
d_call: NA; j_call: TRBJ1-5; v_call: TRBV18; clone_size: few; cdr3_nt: TGTGCCAGCTCACCACCGGGCGGGCTGCAGCCCCAGCATTTT; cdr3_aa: CASSPPGGLQPQHF
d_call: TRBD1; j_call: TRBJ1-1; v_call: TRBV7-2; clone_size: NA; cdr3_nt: TGTGCCAGCAGCCGGACAGGGGGCACTGAAGCTTTCTTT; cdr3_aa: CASSRTGGTEAFF
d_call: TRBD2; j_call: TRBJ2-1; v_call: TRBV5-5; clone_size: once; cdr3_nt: TGTGCCAGCAGCCCGCGGGGGGTCAACAATGAGCAGTTCTTC; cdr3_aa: CASSPRGVNNEQFF
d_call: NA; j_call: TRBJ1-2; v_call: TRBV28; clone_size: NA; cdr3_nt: TGTGCCAGCAGACCTCGAGGAAACTATGGCTACACCTTC; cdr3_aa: CASRPRGNYGYTF
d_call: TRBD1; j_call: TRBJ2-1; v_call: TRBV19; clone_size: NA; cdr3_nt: TGTGCCAGTAGGTCCGGGACAGGTCCCAACAATGAGCAGTTCTTC; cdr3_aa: CASRSGTGPNNEQFF
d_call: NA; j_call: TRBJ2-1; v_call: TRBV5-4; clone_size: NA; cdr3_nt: TGTGCCAGCAGCTTTAGGGGGGAGCAGTTCTTC; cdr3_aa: CASSFRGEQFF
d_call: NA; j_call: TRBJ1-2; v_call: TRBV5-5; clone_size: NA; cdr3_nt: TGTGCCAGCGCTTCAGGGGGCTACACCTTC; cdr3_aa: CASASGGYTF
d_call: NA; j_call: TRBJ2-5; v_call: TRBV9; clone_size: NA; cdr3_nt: TGTGCCAGCAGCGTATCGGGCGGGGAGACCCAGTACTTC; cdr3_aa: CASSVSGGETQYF
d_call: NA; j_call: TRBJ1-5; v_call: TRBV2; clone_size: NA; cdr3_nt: TGTGCCAGCAGAGCGGACGGCCGAGATCAGCCCCAGCATTTT; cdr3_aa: CASRADGRDQPQHF
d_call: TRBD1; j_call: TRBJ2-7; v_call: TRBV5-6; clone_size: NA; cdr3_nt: TGTGCCAGCAGCTTGGGATTACAGGGGAGCGAGCAGTACTTC; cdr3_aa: CASSLGLQGSEQYF
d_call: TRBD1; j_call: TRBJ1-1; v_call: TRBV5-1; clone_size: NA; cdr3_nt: TGCGCCAGCAGCTCGGACAGGGGAGCGTTCACTGAAGCTTTCTTT; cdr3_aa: CASSSDRGAFTEAFF
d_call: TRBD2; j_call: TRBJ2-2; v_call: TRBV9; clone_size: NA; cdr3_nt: TGTGCCAGCAGCCGGGGAGGGGGACTAGAGAACACCGGGGAGCTGTTTTTT; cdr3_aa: CASSRGGGLENTGELFF
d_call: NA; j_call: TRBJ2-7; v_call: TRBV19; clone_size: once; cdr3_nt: TGTGCCAGTAGTACCCGGGACATGATCGAGCAGTACTTC; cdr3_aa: CASSTRDMIEQYF
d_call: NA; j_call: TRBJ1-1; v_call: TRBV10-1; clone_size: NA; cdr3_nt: TGCGCCAGCAGTAGTTCCAGGGTGAAAACTGAAGCTTTCTTT; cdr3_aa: CASSSSRVKTEAFF
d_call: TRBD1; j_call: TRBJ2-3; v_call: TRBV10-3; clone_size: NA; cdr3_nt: TGTGCCATCACCAGGGACAGTCACACAGATACGCAGTATTTT; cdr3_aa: CAITRDSHTDTQYF
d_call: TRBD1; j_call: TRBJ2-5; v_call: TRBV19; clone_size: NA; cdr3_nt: TGTGCCAGTAGTCCCCGACAGGGATATCAAGAGACCCAGTACTTC; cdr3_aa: CASSPRQGYQETQYF
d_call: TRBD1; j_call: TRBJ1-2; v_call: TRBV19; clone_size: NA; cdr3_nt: TGTGCCAGTAGTATCCGACAGGGTGGGGGCTACACCTTC; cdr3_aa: CASSIRQGGGYTF
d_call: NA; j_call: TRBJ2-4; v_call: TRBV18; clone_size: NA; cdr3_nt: TGTGCCAGCTCGACACCGAATGGAGCCAAAAACATTCAGTACTTC; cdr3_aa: CASSTPNGAKNIQYF
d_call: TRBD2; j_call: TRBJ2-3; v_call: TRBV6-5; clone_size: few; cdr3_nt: TGTGCCAGCAGGCGCGGGGGGGTTAGCACAGATACGCAGTATTTT; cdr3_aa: CASRRGGVSTDTQYF
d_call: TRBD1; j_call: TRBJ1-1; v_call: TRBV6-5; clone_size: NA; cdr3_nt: TGTGCCAGCAGTCCAACAGGGGCCATGAACACTGAAGCTTTCTTT; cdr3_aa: CASSPTGAMNTEAFF
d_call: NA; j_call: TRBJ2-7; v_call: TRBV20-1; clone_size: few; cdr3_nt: TGCAGTGCTAGTCTCTCCTACGAGCAGTACTTC; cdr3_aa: CSASLSYEQYF
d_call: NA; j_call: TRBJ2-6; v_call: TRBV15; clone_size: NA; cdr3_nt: TGTGCCACCAGCAGGGACAACTCTGGGGCCAACGTCCTGACTTTC; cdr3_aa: CATSRDNSGANVLTF
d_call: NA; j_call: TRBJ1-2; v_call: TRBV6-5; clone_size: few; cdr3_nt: TGTGCCAGCAGTTACGGAGCAGATTATGGCTACACCTTC; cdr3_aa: CASSYGADYGYTF
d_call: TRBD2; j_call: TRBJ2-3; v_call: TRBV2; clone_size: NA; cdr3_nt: TGTGCCGGCAGTGGGGGACTAGCGGGGGGGCCCTCAGATACGCAGTATTTT; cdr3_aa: CAGSGGLAGGPSDTQYF
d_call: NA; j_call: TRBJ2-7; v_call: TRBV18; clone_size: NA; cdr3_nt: TGTGCCAGCTCACCAACGGACAGACTAAACGAGCAGTACTTC; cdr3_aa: CASSPTDRLNEQYF
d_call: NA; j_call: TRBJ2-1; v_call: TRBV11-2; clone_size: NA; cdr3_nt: TGTGCCAGCAGCCAGGGGCTATACAATGAGCAGTTCTTC; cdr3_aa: CASSQGLYNEQFF
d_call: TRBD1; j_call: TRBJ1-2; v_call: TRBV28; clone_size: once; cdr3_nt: TGTGCCAGCAGCCTCAGGGGGCTGAGTGGCTACACCTTC; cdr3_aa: CASSLRGLSGYTF
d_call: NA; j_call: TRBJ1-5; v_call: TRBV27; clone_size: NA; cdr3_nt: TGTGCCAGCAGTCCGACTGATAGCAATCAGCCCCAGCATTTT; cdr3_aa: CASSPTDSNQPQHF
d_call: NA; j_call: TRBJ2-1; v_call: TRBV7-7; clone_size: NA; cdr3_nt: TGTGCTAGCAGCCACAGGGACAATGAGCAGTTCTTC; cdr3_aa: CASSHRDNEQFF
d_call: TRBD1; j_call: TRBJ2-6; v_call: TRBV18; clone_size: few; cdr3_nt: TGTGCCAGCTCACCCCGCCAGACAGGGCCCGGGGCCAACGTCCTGACTTTC; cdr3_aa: CASSPRQTGPGANVLTF
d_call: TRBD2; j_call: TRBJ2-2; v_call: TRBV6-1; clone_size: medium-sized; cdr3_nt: TGTGCCGGGGGTGGGCTAGCGGGGCTCACCGGGGAGCTGTTTTTT; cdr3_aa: CAGGGLAGLTGELFF
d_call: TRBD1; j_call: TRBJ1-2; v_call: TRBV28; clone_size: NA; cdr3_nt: TGTGCCAGCAGCGCCGGGACAGCCGGCTACACCTTC; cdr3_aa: CASSAGTAGYTF
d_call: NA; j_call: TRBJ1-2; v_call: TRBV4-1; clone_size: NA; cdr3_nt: TGCGCCAGCAGCCAAGTGTCAGGGGATGGCTACACCTTC; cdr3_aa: CASSQVSGDGYTF
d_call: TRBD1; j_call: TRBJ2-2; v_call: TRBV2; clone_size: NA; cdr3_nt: TGTGCCAGCAGTGTTAACCGGGACAGGGTCACCGGGGAGCTGTTTTTT; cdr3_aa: CASSVNRDRVTGELFF
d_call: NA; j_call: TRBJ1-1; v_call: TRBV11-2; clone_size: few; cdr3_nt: TGTGCCAGCAGCTTAGGTTTGGGGGGGCGGTTGAACACTGAAGCTTTCTTT; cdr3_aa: CASSLGLGGRLNTEAFF
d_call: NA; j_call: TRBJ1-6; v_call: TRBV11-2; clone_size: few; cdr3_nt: TGTGCCAGCAGCCTATCCCTAGTGAATTCACCCCTCCACTTT; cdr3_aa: CASSLSLVNSPLHF
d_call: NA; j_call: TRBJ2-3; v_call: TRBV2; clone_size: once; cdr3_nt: TGTGCCAGCAGTGCTCGGGGGGCGCTCATAGATACGCAGTATTTT; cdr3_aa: CASSARGALIDTQYF
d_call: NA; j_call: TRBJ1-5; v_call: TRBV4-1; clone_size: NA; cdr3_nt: TGCGCCAGCAGCCGGAGGACAGATAGCAATCAGCCCCAGCATTTT; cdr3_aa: CASSRRTDSNQPQHF
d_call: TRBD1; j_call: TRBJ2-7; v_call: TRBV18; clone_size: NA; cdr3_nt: TGTGCCAGCTCCCCCGGGACAGCATCCTACGAGCAGTACTTC; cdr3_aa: CASSPGTASYEQYF
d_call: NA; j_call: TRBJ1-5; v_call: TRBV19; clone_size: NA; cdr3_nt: TGTGCCAGTAGTCAGGGGCCCCGTCAGCCCCAGCATTTT; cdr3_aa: CASSQGPRQPQHF